What follows are 14 T cell receptor beta chains derived from one specimen sequenced in a study of siplizumab effects on memory and regulatory T cells. The assay was immunoSEQ multiplex PCR, and TCRdb's table has in-frame clones only and misses some. The table has fewer than 120,000 clones, about nine tenths seen once. The sequencing sample was made of CD4+ T cells sorted from blood. These TCRs come from a human donor in good health.

V and J are TRBV10-3 and TRBJ2-5; 10 nucleotides agree with TRBD2. V shed 10 bases, J shed 3 bases, and the junction held 11 bases outside the gene matches. The CDR3 spans 15 residues. Germline CDR1 ENHRY, CDR2 SYGVKD. For the CDR3, the DNA is TGTGCCACCCAGGGGCCTACTAGCGGGGAAGAGACCCAGTACTTC. Translation gives CATQGPTSGEETQYF.

V and J are TRBV2 and TRBJ2-5, with TRBD1 matching over 8 bases. The junction had 9 bases not matched to a gene; V was cut back by 7 bases and J by 2 bases. This CDR3 is 15 amino acids long. Germline V gene sequence: CDR1 SNHLY, CDR2 FYNNEI. The CDR3 spells CASMPTGAPQETQYF. The CDR3 DNA reads TGTGCCAGCATGCCGACAGGGGCACCTCAAGAGACCCAGTACTTC. The entire variable domain, with the rest obtained from reference TRBV2 and TRBJ2-5, is as follows: EPEVTQTPSHQVTQMGQEVILRCVPISNHLYFYWYRQILGQKVEFLVSFYNNEISEKSEIFDDQFSVERPDGSNFTLKIRSTKLEDSAMYFCASMPTGAPQETQYFGPGTRLLVL.

The V and J genes are TRBV19 and TRBJ2-3; D gene ambiguous. Per germline, CDR1 LNHDA and CDR2 SQIVND (reference sequence). The CDR3 length is 12 residues. V lost 7 bases and J 3 bases, leaving 8 bases between the germline ends. CDR3 sequence: CASTSRTDTQYF. CDR3 nucleotides: TGTGCCAGTACTTCCCGGACAGATACGCAGTATTTT.

The chain recombines TRBV29-1 with TRBJ1-2; 7 bases fit TRBD1. The germline gives CDR1 SQVTM, CDR2 ANQGSEA. The length of the CDR3 is 13 residues. Trimming at V came to 6 bases and at J to 8 bases, leaving 12 bases not matched to a gene. CDR3 DNA: TGCAGCGTGACCGTCGGACAGGCAACGGGCTACACCTTC. This gives the protein CSVTVGQATGYTF. Full variable domain (remainder filled in from reference TRBV29-1 and TRBJ1-2): SAVISQKPSRDICQRGTSLTIQCQVDSQVTMMFWYRQQPGQSLTLIATANQGSEATYESGFVIDKFPISRPNLTFSTLTVSNMSPEDSSIYLCSVTVGQATGYTFGSGTRLTVV.

This CDR3 is CASRRFASYNEQFF. CDR3 nucleotides: TGTGCCAGTAGAAGGTTCGCGTCCTACAATGAGCAGTTCTTC. V and J are TRBV19 and TRBJ2-1; D call uncertain. This CDR3 is 14 amino acids long. Per the germline V gene, CDR1 is LNHDA and CDR2 is SQIVND (reference sequence). The V end was cut by 6 bases, the J end by 1 base, with 10 bases between. The full variable domain, with the rest looked up from reference TRBV19 and TRBJ2-1, is DGGITQSPKYLFRKEGQNVTLSCEQNLNHDAMYWYRQDPGQGLRLIYYSQIVNDFQKGDIAEGYSVSREKKESFPLTVTSAQKNPTAFYLCASRRFASYNEQFFGPGTRLTVL.

The V gene is TRBV6-5, the J gene TRBJ1-2; 9 bases line up with TRBD1. The CDR3 is 15 residues long. The V and J ends lost 2 bases and 4 bases, in that order; junction bases with no gene match: 5. The germline V gene encodes CDR1 MNHEY and CDR2 SVGAGI. For the CDR3, the DNA is TGTGCCAGCAGTTACGCTCAGGGACAGGGCTATGGCTACACCTTC. The encoded protein is CASSYAQGQGYGYTF.

This clone was seen more than once but under ten times. The rearrangement links TRBV19 to TRBJ1-2; D call uncertain. From germline, CDR1 is LNHDA and CDR2 SQIVND (reference sequence). The CDR3 covers 14 residues. V was cut by 6 bases and J by 4 bases, with 15 bases left in between. Here the CDR3 DNA reads TGTGCCAGTAGAAGTCCGACCGCTCGCTATGGCTACACCTTC. Translated, it gives CASRSPTARYGYTF.

The chain carries TRBV5-6 and TRBJ1-3; possibly TRBD1 for D (6 bases). Trimming left V 4 bases short and J 0 bases short, with 14 bases between. This CDR3 has 16 amino acids. Germline-derived CDR1 and CDR2 are SGHDT and YYEEEE. The CDR3 region is CASSNTGRSSGNTIYF. CDR3 DNA sequence: TGTGCCAGCAGCAATACAGGGAGGAGCTCTGGAAACACCATATATTTT.

The V gene is TRBV4-1, the J gene TRBJ2-5; TRBD1 matches 7 bases. This CDR3 region has 15 residues. Trimming cost V 4 bases and J 1 base; bases outside gene matches: 6. The V gene's germline CDR1 is MGHRA and CDR2 YSYEKL. As DNA, the CDR3 is TGCGCCAGCAGCCTTCTACGGGACAGCCAAGAGACCCAGTACTTC. It yields the protein CASSLLRDSQETQYF.

The V and J genes are TRBV6-5 and TRBJ1-4, with D unclear. This CDR3 region has 15 residues. Germline CDR1 is MNHEY and CDR2 is SVGAGI. The V and J ends lost 2 bases and 7 bases respectively, with 14 bases between them. CDR3 coding DNA: TGTGCCAGCAGTTACGAGGGCAGTAAGCTTGAAAAACTGTTTTTT. Translating it yields CASSYEGSKLEKLFF.

The rearrangement uses TRBV5-6 and TRBJ1-1; 7 bases map to TRBD1. The CDR3 consists of 14 residues. Trimming removed 4 bases from V and 1 base from J; junction bases left unmatched: 4. The germline V gene encodes CDR1 SGHDT and CDR2 YYEEEE. CDR3 region: CASSPGQKNTEAFF. The DNA of the CDR3 is TGTGCCAGCAGCCCGGGACAGAAGAACACTGAAGCTTTCTTT.

The chain joins TRBV30 to TRBJ2-1; no firm D call. The CDR3 spans 16 residues. Trimming pared 3 bases from V and 0 bases from J, leaving 15 bases between. Per the germline V gene, CDR1 is GTSNPN and CDR2 is SVGIG (reference sequence). CDR3 DNA: TGTGCCTGGAGCGTTTACAGCCCTAGCTCCTACAATGAGCAGTTCTTC. Translated, it gives CAWSVYSPSSYNEQFF.

The chain carries TRBV10-3 and TRBJ2-3; TRBD1 agrees at 9 bases. The trim removed 8 bases at V and 1 base at J, leaving 10 bases unmatched. CDR1 is ENHRY, CDR2 SYGVKD, per germline. This CDR3 is built from 16 residues. The CDR3 protein is CAISDWDRDGTDTQYF. For the CDR3, the DNA is TGTGCCATCTCAGACTGGGACAGGGATGGCACAGATACGCAGTATTTT.

The chain recombines TRBV6-1 with TRBJ1-2, with 8 bases fitting TRBD1. The CDR3 is made up of 12 amino acids. V lost 6 bases and J lost 6; bases outside the gene matches: 3. Germline CDR1 and CDR2: MNHNS and SASEGT. The CDR3 DNA sequence: TGTGCCAGCAGCGGACAGGGCGATGGCTACACCTTC. Translated, it gives CASSGQGDGYTF.